These 25 T cell receptor beta chains were all obtained from the same sample, sequenced in a study of control samples from healthy donors and cancer patients. Libraries were prepared by immunoSEQ multiplex PCR; TCRdb keeps only in-frame clonotypes and omits some of them. The sample includes some 90,000 clones, 86% of them seen just once. The sample consisted of blood. These receptors originate from a woman in her forties or fifties in good health.

For the CDR3, the DNA is TGTGCCAGCAGCTTAGTTATGGGGACAGTGAACACTGAAGCTTTCTTT. Protein: CASSLVMGTVNTEAFF. The chain couples TRBV7-2 to TRBJ1-1; 7 nucleotides line up with TRBD1. This CDR3 comprises 16 residues. V gave up 1 base and J gave up 0 bases; unmatched junction bases: 5. The germline gives CDR1 SGHTA, CDR2 FQGNSA.

The chain employs TRBV19 and TRBJ1-2; D unclear. Per the germline V gene, CDR1 is LNHDA and CDR2 is SQIVND (reference sequence). V dropped 3 bases and J dropped 5 bases, with 10 bases sitting between them. The CDR3 contains 13 residues. Here the CDR3 DNA reads TGTGCCAGTAGTATTTCGGTAGATTATGGCTACACCTTC. Translating gives CASSISVDYGYTF.

This clone was picked up one time. The V gene is TRBV7-2, the J gene TRBJ2-2, with D unresolved. Germline CDR1 is SGHTA and CDR2 is FQGNSA. The ends were cut back, 3 bases at V and 7 bases at J, with 9 bases in the middle. The CDR3 has 13 residues. The CDR3 here is CASSLRPDGELFF. CDR3 bases: TGTGCCAGCAGCTTGCGACCCGACGGGGAGCTGTTTTTT.

This chain connects TRBV9 to TRBJ2-3; 7 nucleotides align to TRBD2. Trimming cost V 0 bases and J 2 bases; bases outside gene matches: 12. Germline CDR1 is SGDLS and CDR2 is YYNGEE. This CDR3 region has 18 residues. In nucleotides, the CDR3 is TGTGCCAGCAGCGTAGATGACGGGAGGTCCCCCCTCACAGATACGCAGTATTTT. This encodes CASSVDDGRSPLTDTQYF.

A single count supports this clone. This chain uses TRBV19 with TRBJ2-1; 11 bases are a match to TRBD2. The CDR3 is 17 residues long. Germline values: CDR1 LNHDA, CDR2 SQIVND (reference sequence). Unmatched junction bases numbered 13, after V lost 5 bases and J lost 7 bases. The CDR3 DNA follows: TGTGCCAGTAGTGACGACCTTAGCGGGAGGGCCGTGAATGAGCAGTTCTTC. It yields the protein CASSDDLSGRAVNEQFF.

The V gene is TRBV7-9, the J gene TRBJ2-1; D may be TRBD1 (6 bases). There are 15 residues in the CDR3. The germline gives CDR1 SEHNR, CDR2 FQNEAQ (reference sequence). V was trimmed by 6 bases and J by 5 bases, leaving 17 bases between them. CDR3 coding DNA: TGTGCCAGCAGTACTACAGGGTCTGGTAACAATGAGCAGTTCTTC. Amino acids: CASSTTGSGNNEQFF.

The V and J genes are TRBV28 and TRBJ1-2; 9 bases agree with TRBD1. This CDR3 is 13 amino acids long. CDR1 MDHEN and CDR2 SYDVKM come from the germline V gene. With V trimmed by 6 bases and J by 5 bases, 4 bases remained unmatched. CDR3: CASSLGTGYGYTF. In nucleotides, the CDR3 is TGTGCCAGCAGCCTCGGGACAGGGTATGGCTACACCTTC.

This clone is a singleton in its sample. The chain employs TRBV7-2 and TRBJ2-3, with D unclear. CDR1 and CDR2 from the germline V gene are SGHTA and FQGNSA. With 3 bases removed from V and 0 bases from J, the gap between germline ends came to 13 bases. The CDR3 is 16 residues long. The CDR3 DNA reads TGTGCCAGCAGCTTGTCGAGGATTGCTAGCACAGATACGCAGTATTTT. This translates into CASSLSRIASTDTQYF.

Concerning this clone: An end of the junction does not agree with germline; a read error may underlie this. J is TRBJ2-2 and V is TRBV10-3; 10 nucleotides agree with TRBD2. The CDR3 has 18 residues. Germline loops: CDR1 ENHRY, CDR2 SYGVKD. The CDR3 spells CAITKARPGLAAHRGAVF. In nucleotides, the CDR3 is TGTGCCATCACCAAGGCCAGACCAGGACTAGCGGCACACCGGGGAGCTGTTTTT.

The rearrangement links TRBV6-5 to TRBJ2-1, with 7 bases matching TRBD1. The germline gives CDR1 MNHEY, CDR2 SVGAGI. V lost 7 bases and J lost 9; bases outside the gene matches: 9. The CDR3 sequence is 13 residues long. The CDR3 DNA follows: TGTGCCAGCACCTCCTACAGGGGCGTTGAGCAGTTCTTC. This sequence encodes CASTSYRGVEQFF.

The chain links TRBV3-1 (or the pseudogene TRBV3-2) to TRBJ2-5; 8 bases are a match to TRBD2. Trimming removed 5 bases from V and 2 bases from J; junction bases left unmatched: 10. The germline V gene has CDR1 LGHDT and CDR2 YNNKEL (reference sequence). This CDR3 is 16 amino acids long. The CDR3 region has the DNA TGTGCCAGCAGCACCCGCCCCGGCGGGGGGCAAGAGACCCAGTACTTC. Its protein product is CASSTRPGGGQETQYF.

This rearrangement joins TRBV7-3 to TRBJ2-6; D gene unclear. Germline V CDR1 and CDR2: SGHTA, FQGTGA. Trimming removed 2 bases from V and 4 bases from J, with 9 bases in between. The CDR3 spans 15 residues. The CDR3 coding sequence is TGTGCCAGCAGCTTACCTAATACGGGGGCCAACGTCCTGACTTTC. It encodes CASSLPNTGANVLTF.

With respect to this clone: It is likely a read error: a sequence one base away is far more abundant. The CDR3 bases are TGTGCCAGCAGCCCCGACAGGGGGACCTACAATGAGCAGTTCTTC. The encoded protein is CASSPDRGTYNEQFF. The gene calls are TRBV7-7 and TRBJ2-1; 9 bases fit TRBD1. The CDR3 is 15 amino acids. Looked up from germline, CDR1 is SSHAT and CDR2 is FNYEAQ (reference sequence). V lost 5 bases to trimming and J lost 2 bases; unmatched junction nucleotides: 4.

The CDR3 bases are TGTGCCAGCAGTGTACTAGCGGGCTCCTACAATGAGCAGTTCTTC. As protein: CASSVLAGSYNEQFF. The chain couples TRBV2 to TRBJ2-1; 9 nucleotides agree with TRBD2. Germline CDR1 is SNHLY and CDR2 is FYNNEI. J was trimmed by 0 bases and V by 4 bases; bases with no gene match: 1. CDR3 length: 15 residues.

This chain joins TRBV19 and TRBJ2-2, with 10 bases that match TRBD1. The V gene's germline CDR1 is LNHDA and CDR2 SQIVND (reference sequence). Unmatched junction bases numbered 7, after V lost 5 bases and J lost 7 bases. The CDR3 runs 15 residues. The CDR3 loop is CASSSGQGIGGELFF. The CDR3 nucleotides are TGTGCCAGTAGTTCGGGACAGGGGATCGGCGGGGAGCTGTTTTTT.

The rearrangement links TRBV19 to TRBJ1-2; TRBD1 matches at 9 bases. The CDR3 is made up of 16 amino acids. From germline, CDR1 is LNHDA and CDR2 SQIVND (reference sequence). V was clipped by 4 bases and J by 2 bases; unmatched bases: 8. CDR3 nucleotide sequence: TGTGCCAGTAGTAGCAAGGGACAGGGAGGGAACTATGGCTACACCTTC. Translating gives CASSSKGQGGNYGYTF.

CDR3 sequence: CASSLRGTEAFF. The CDR3 nucleotides are TGTGCCAGCAGCTTGAGGGGGACTGAAGCTTTCTTT. The chain is built from TRBV5-6 and TRBJ1-1; D perhaps matches TRBD1 (6 bases). Germline V lookup: CDR1 SGHDT, CDR2 YYEEEE. With 1 base removed from V and 5 bases from J, the gap between germline ends came to 6 bases. The CDR3 runs to 12 residues.

The chain uses TRBV5-4 and TRBJ1-1; 9 bases fit TRBD1. The germline CDR1 and CDR2 sequences are SGHNT and YYREEE (reference sequence). CDR3 size: 15 residues. Trimming cost V 1 base and J 1 base; bases outside gene matches: 2. Here the CDR3 DNA reads TGTGCCAGCAGCTTGCCGACAGGGGGGAACACTGAAGCTTTCTTT. It specifies CASSLPTGGNTEAFF.

The chain carries TRBV9 and TRBJ2-2; the D is unclear. Germline CDR1 is SGDLS and CDR2 is YYNGEE. The CDR3 spans 12 residues. Deletions cut 2 bases from V and 6 bases from J, with 5 bases between. In nucleotides, the CDR3 is TGTGCCAGCAGCGTTGATTCCGGGGAGCTGTTTTTT. Encoded protein: CASSVDSGELFF.

This sequence joins TRBV23-1 and TRBJ1-2; possible D gene TRBD1, 5 bases. TRBV23-1 is flagged as an ORF with uncertain function. V was shortened by 3 bases and J by 4 bases, with 24 bases between the two germline ends. The CDR3 is made up of 18 amino acids. The CDR3 spells CASSHPTVMGLGGYGYTF. The CDR3, as DNA: TGCGCCAGCAGTCACCCGACAGTAATGGGGCTTGGTGGCTATGGCTACACCTTC.

The rearrangement links TRBV15 to TRBJ2-3; D is possibly TRBD2 (6 bases). This CDR3 is 18 amino acids long. Looked up from germline, CDR1 is LNHNV and CDR2 is YYDKDF (reference sequence). V was cut by 0 bases and J by 5 bases, with 21 bases left in between. In DNA, the CDR3 is TGTGCCACCAGCAGAGATCTATTTGGAGGGAGTTCGGGAGATACGCAGTATTTT. This codes for CATSRDLFGGSSGDTQYF.

V is TRBV6-2 or TRBV6-3 and J is TRBJ2-7; D is uncertain. The CDR3 length is 11 residues. Between the trimmed V and J ends, which lost 5 bases and 2 bases, there was a span of 4 bases. In germline, CDR1 is MNHEY, CDR2 SVGEGT. The CDR3 protein is CASSNTYEQYF. Written as DNA, the CDR3 is TGTGCCAGCAGTAACACCTACGAGCAGTACTTC.

This rearrangement joins TRBV11-2 to TRBJ1-1, with D possibly TRBD1 on 5 matching bases. Deletions cut 2 bases from V and 1 base from J, with 14 bases between. This CDR3 is 16 amino acids long. The germline V gene encodes CDR1 SGHAT and CDR2 FQNNGV. CDR3 amino acids: CASSLFLGRQNTEAFF. The CDR3 DNA is TGTGCCAGCAGCTTATTCCTGGGACGGCAGAACACTGAAGCTTTCTTT.

The genes are TRBV18 and TRBJ1-4; the D is unclear. The germline gives CDR1 KGHSH, CDR2 LQKENI. CDR3 length: 15 residues. Trimming cost V 1 base and J 0 bases, with 6 bases left between them. This CDR3 is CASSPRVATNEKLFF. The CDR3, as DNA: TGTGCCAGCTCACCACGGGTCGCAACTAATGAAAAACTGTTTTTT.

The chain employs TRBV9 and TRBJ2-3, with 7 bases fitting TRBD2. The germline CDR1 and CDR2 sequences are SGDLS and YYNGEE. The CDR3 sequence is 14 residues long. Germline trimming cut 2 bases from V and 3 bases from J; bases unmatched to any gene: 3. CDR3 in amino acids: CASSVAGVTDTQYF. The CDR3 nucleotides are TGTGCCAGCAGCGTGGCGGGAGTTACAGATACGCAGTATTTT.